This T cell receptor beta chain stems from a study of control samples from healthy donors and cancer patients (dated by TCRdb to about 2020). Regarding this clone: What this receptor recognizes is not known. Base qualities are not provided; no much larger clone lies one nucleotide away.

The library was generated by the immunoSEQ multiplex PCR assay. What TCRdb holds here is the immuneACCESS table cut down to in-frame rearrangements. Part of the clones is not present; checked against another copy, under half of the missing clones reflect an unresolved V gene, and the others are unexplained. The sample contains 170,000 or so clones, around 94% of them found a single time. Around 1.5% of the sample comes from the top ten. The receptor was isolated from a woman aged 18-35 years in good health. Sample: blood.

The nucleotide sequence reads TGTGCCAGCAGCCTTGAGGGGACGGCTAATTCACCCCTCCACTTT. Translated, it gives CASSLEGTANSPLHF. This receptor chain uses TRBV7-2 and TRBJ1-6; TRBD1 is possibly the D segment (5 matching bases). V is clipped by 5 bases and J by 6 bases, and the sequence between their germline boundaries is 14 bases long. From cysteine to phenylalanine, the CDR3 is 15 amino acids long. The only DNA kept is the CDR3, 45 bases in frame from the first base. Via the germline V gene, CDR1 is SGHTA and CDR2 FQGNSA.